Given below is one T cell receptor beta chain in context. Trimming stripped 4 bases from V and 4 bases from J, with 11 bases between. The CDR3 consists of 14 residues. The germline CDR1 and CDR2 sequences are SGHKS and YYEKEE (reference sequence). Clones were sequenced by immunoSEQ multiplex PCR, and TCRdb holds only the in-frame ones, with some missing. The sample has more than 300,000 clones, about 88% seen once. This entry comes from a study of blood T cell repertoires in COVID-19. Participants came from about two dozen US areas, aged about 18 to 95 years. The sequence derives from a young woman who had recovered from COVID-19. V gene TRBV5-5 combines with J gene TRBJ2-2, with D perhaps matching TRBD1 (6 bases). The sample was PBMCs or T cells enriched from blood (not recorded which). CDR3: CASSPVGATGELFF. The CDR3 DNA reads TGTGCCAGCAGCCCGGTGGGGGCCACCGGGGAGCTGTTTTTT.